Listed here are 14 T cell receptor beta chains from one sample, sequenced in a study of blood T cell repertoires in COVID-19. The assay was immunoSEQ multiplex PCR, and TCRdb's table has in-frame clones only and misses some. The sample records 150,000 to 200,000 clones, around 89% being singletons. Sequencing input: peripheral blood. The receptors originated from a man in his sixties with acute or convalescent COVID-19.

This clone was picked up one time. This chain connects TRBV4-3 to TRBJ1-2, with no clear D. This CDR3 has 15 amino acids. V was shortened by 0 bases and J by 8 bases, with 16 bases between the two germline ends. Germline CDR1 LGHNA, CDR2 YSLEER. This chain's CDR3 is CASSQDFRGSEGYTF. For the CDR3, the DNA is TGCGCCAGCAGCCAAGACTTTCGGGGTTCGGAAGGCTACACCTTC.

V and J are TRBV11-2 and TRBJ1-2, with D unresolved. The germline V gene has CDR1 SGHAT and CDR2 FQNNGV. V was cut by 2 bases and J by 5 bases, with 15 bases left in between. CDR3 length equals 15 residues. The DNA of the CDR3 is TGTGCCAGCAGCTTACCGGGCCTCGGGGAGTATGGCTACACCTTC. Translating it yields CASSLPGLGEYGYTF.

The rearrangement joins TRBV20-1 to TRBJ1-2; D remains unclear. Germline V gene data show CDR1 as DFQATT and CDR2 as SNEGSKA (reference sequence). Trimming took 1 base from V and 4 from J, leaving 4 bases between them. The CDR3 runs 11 residues. The CDR3 nucleotides are TGCAGTGCTAGAGGAGCCTATGGCTACACCTTC. This sequence encodes CSARGAYGYTF.

Remarks on this clone: Other DNA sequences of this sample code for an identical CDR3. The chain carries TRBV5-1 and TRBJ1-6; TRBD1 matches at 7 bases. From germline, CDR1 is SGHRS and CDR2 YFSETQ. With V trimmed by 3 bases and J by 6 bases, 3 bases remained unmatched. The CDR3 is 14 residues long. In DNA form, the CDR3 reads TGCGCCAGCAGCTCTACAGGGGCTAATTCACCCCTCCACTTT. Translated, it gives CASSSTGANSPLHF.

The rearrangement joins TRBV15 to TRBJ2-7, with 9 bases identical to TRBD1. Trimming removed 4 bases from V and 4 bases from J; junction bases left unmatched: 8. The CDR3 has 15 residues. CDR1 is LNHNV and CDR2 is YYDKDF in the germline V gene (reference sequence). CDR3 sequence (DNA): TGTGCCACCAGCAACCCCCGGGACAGGGAGTACGAGCAGTACGTC. Protein product: CATSNPRDREYEQYV.

The rearrangement links TRBV10-3 to TRBJ2-7; 8 bases map to TRBD1. V lost 4 bases to trimming and J lost 1 base; unmatched junction nucleotides: 3. The CDR3 runs 14 residues. Germline V gene lookup returns CDR1 ENHRY and CDR2 SYGVKD. CDR3 nucleotides: TGTGCCATCAGTGGGACAGGGAGGTCCTACGAGCAGTACTTC. Translating gives CAISGTGRSYEQYF.

CDR3 residues: CASSSVEGGERSGELFF. The DNA of the CDR3 is TGTGCCAGCAGCTCCGTCGAGGGGGGGGAACGGTCCGGGGAGCTGTTTTTT. V usage is TRBV5-4 and J usage is TRBJ2-2; the D gene is possibly TRBD2 (7 bases). Looked up from germline, CDR1 is SGHNT and CDR2 is YYREEE (reference sequence). The CDR3 runs to 17 residues. The V and J ends lost 3 bases and 6 bases respectively, with 21 bases between them.

The chain carries TRBV30 and TRBJ2-7, with TRBD1 identical over 10 bases. With V trimmed by 6 bases and J by 3 bases, 11 bases remained unmatched. Germline V CDR1 and CDR2: GTSNPN, SVGIG (reference sequence). The CDR3 length is 15 residues. Here the CDR3 DNA reads TGTGCCTGCCCATTGGAGGGGGACAGGGGCTACGAGCAGTACTTC. Its protein product is CACPLEGDRGYEQYF.

The rearrangement joins TRBV10-3 to TRBJ1-2; TRBD1 agrees at 7 bases. The trim removed 6 bases at V and 2 bases at J, leaving 6 bases unmatched. The CDR3 is made up of 14 amino acids. The germline V gene encodes CDR1 ENHRY and CDR2 SYGVKD. CDR3 sequence reads: CAISQLTGNYGYTF. For the CDR3, the DNA is TGTGCCATCAGCCAATTGACAGGGAACTATGGCTACACCTTC.

V is TRBV28 and J is TRBJ1-2, with 8 bases aligning to TRBD1. This CDR3 is built from 15 residues. J was trimmed by 0 bases and V by 5 bases; bases with no gene match: 5. Looked up from germline, CDR1 is MDHEN and CDR2 is SYDVKM. The CDR3 DNA is TGTGCCAGCAGTCCTCGACAGGGGTCTAACTATGGCTACACCTTC. It codes for CASSPRQGSNYGYTF.

The chain uses TRBV2 and TRBJ2-7; 7 positions agree with TRBD1. The CDR3 consists of 13 residues. The ends lost 7 bases at V and 6 bases at J; junction bases unmatched: 9. Germline V gene sequence: CDR1 SNHLY, CDR2 FYNNEI. CDR3 sequence: CASMGDRATEQYF. Written as DNA, the CDR3 is TGTGCCAGCATGGGAGACAGGGCAACCGAGCAGTACTTC. The complete variable domain, with remaining parts taken from reference TRBV2 and TRBJ2-7, reads EPEVTQTPSHQVTQMGQEVILRCVPISNHLYFYWYRQILGQKVEFLVSFYNNEISEKSEIFDDQFSVERPDGSNFTLKIRSTKLEDSAMYFCASMGDRATEQYFGPGTRLTVT.

This clone was observed a handful of times. The chain carries TRBV7-3 and TRBJ2-7; 11 bases match TRBD1. Germline loops: CDR1 SGHTA, CDR2 FQGTGA. Trimming took 6 bases from V and 3 from J; bases not matched to a gene: 7. The CDR3 extends over 15 amino acids. Written as DNA, the CDR3 is TGTGCCAGCAGTATCGGACAGGGGGCAAACTACGAGCAGTACTTC. Residues: CASSIGQGANYEQYF.

The chain combines TRBV9 with TRBJ2-2; maybe TRBD2 (6 bases). Trimming removed 0 bases from V and 4 bases from J, with 10 bases in between. Per germline, CDR1 SGDLS and CDR2 YYNGEE. The CDR3 totals 15 residues. CDR3 nucleotide sequence: TGTGCCAGCAGCGTAGGGGCCGGGGGCACCGGGGAGCTGTTTTTT. This codes for CASSVGAGGTGELFF.

The chain is built from TRBV2 and TRBJ2-1; D call uncertain. This CDR3 spans 10 amino acids. The germline V gene encodes CDR1 SNHLY and CDR2 FYNNEI. V lost 3 bases to trimming and J lost 10 bases, with 4 bases between them. The CDR3 loop reads CASSDSEQFF. The CDR3 DNA reads TGTGCCAGCAGTGATTCGGAGCAGTTCTTC.